A single sample gave rise to the 14 T cell receptor beta chains below, sequenced in a study of T cell repertoires in cytomegalovirus infection (dated by TCRdb to 2018 to 2020). Sequencing was carried out with an Illumina HiSeq 1500. The raw public data were reprocessed by TCRdb itself: fastp quality trimming at Q25, MiXCR clonotype calling, in-frame beta chains only. Duplicate CDR3 protein sequences are folded into a single record with the most common DNA and genes. Counted in this sample were about 130,000 distinct CDR3 sequences; 8.8% of them appeared once. The biggest ten clones account for about 9.4% of the sample. The sample consisted of PBMCs. The receptors derive from a human donor in good health (CMV status not recorded). Some clones in this sample may be carry-over from other donors' samples.

There are many counts of this clonotype. The chain has TRBV25-1 and TRBJ2-6, with D tentatively TRBD1 (5 bases). The germline V and J ends were trimmed by 3 bases and 0 bases, with 9 bases remaining between them. CDR1 is MGHDK and CDR2 is SYGVNS in the germline V gene. The CDR3 is 16 amino acids. CDR3 loop: CASSDPGRSGANVLTF. The DNA of the CDR3 is TGTGCCAGCAGTGACCCAGGGCGCTCTGGGGCCAACGTCCTGACTTTC. Drawing the rest from reference TRBV25-1 and TRBJ2-6, the complete variable domain is EADIYQTPRYLVIGTGKKITLECSQTMGHDKMYWYQQDPGMELHLIHYSYGVNSTEKGDLSSESTVSRIRTEHFPLTLESARPSHTSQYLCASSDPGRSGANVLTFGAGSRLTVL.

V gene TRBV7-2 combines with J gene TRBJ2-5; 10 nucleotides align to TRBD1. CDR1 is SGHTA and CDR2 is FQGNSA in the germline V gene. Trimming took 3 bases from V and 2 from J; bases not matched to a gene: 18. The CDR3 runs to 20 residues. The CDR3 sequence is CASSFATPPRTGGWQETQYF. The CDR3 DNA reads as TGTGCCAGCAGCTTTGCCACGCCCCCTAGGACAGGGGGTTGGCAAGAGACCCAGTACTTC.

This clonotype was recorded at least ten times. This chain uses TRBV28 with TRBJ1-2; 7 nucleotides agree with TRBD1. From germline, CDR1 is MDHEN and CDR2 SYDVKM. The CDR3 consists of 16 residues. The V and J ends lost 5 bases and 8 bases, in that order; junction bases with no gene match: 17. CDR3 sequence (DNA): TGTGCCAGCAGTCCATCACTCCCAAGCAGGGGGGGCGGCTACACCTTC. It is translated as CASSPSLPSRGGGYTF.

This clonotype occurred many times. The chain combines TRBV2 with TRBJ2-1; a weak D match, TRBD2 (6 bases). V was cut by 7 bases and J by 6 bases, with 10 bases left in between. Germline V gene sequence: CDR1 SNHLY, CDR2 FYNNEI. The CDR3 consists of 12 residues. CDR3 sequence reads: CASIGGFNEQFF. The CDR3 region has the DNA TGTGCCAGCATCGGAGGGTTCAATGAGCAGTTCTTC.

This clonotype has only a few counts. The rearrangement joins TRBV29-1 to TRBJ1-1; 7 bases are shared with TRBD1. The CDR3 has 16 amino acids. Unmatched junction bases numbered 7, after V lost 0 bases and J lost 0 bases. CDR1 SQVTM and CDR2 ANQGSEA come from the germline V gene. This chain's CDR3 is CSVEDIRGQMNTEAFF. In DNA, the CDR3 is TGCAGCGTTGAAGACATAAGGGGACAGATGAACACTGAAGCTTTCTTT.

This clonotype appeared many times. The V gene is TRBV27, the J gene TRBJ2-3; the D gene is possibly TRBD1 (6 bases). The V gene's germline CDR1 is MNHEY and CDR2 SMNVEV (reference sequence). Trimming took off 0 bases at V and 4 bases at J, with 11 bases between the two ends. CDR3 size: 15 residues. The CDR3 coding sequence is TGTGCCAGCAGTTTATCCACAGGGATTCCAGATACGCAGTATTTT. This sequence encodes CASSLSTGIPDTQYF.

This clonotype has ten or more counts. This chain connects TRBV28 to TRBJ1-5; D uncertain. With 5 bases removed from V and 0 bases from J, the gap between germline ends came to 11 bases. The CDR3 totals 15 residues. Germline CDR1 is MDHEN and CDR2 is SYDVKM. The CDR3 sequence is CASSPWGNSNQPQHF. The DNA for the CDR3 is TGTGCCAGCAGTCCTTGGGGAAATAGCAATCAGCCCCAGCATTTT.

In its sample, this clonotype was seen a few times. The V call is TRBV28, the J call TRBJ1-2; D may be TRBD1 (5 bases). CDR3 length: 14 residues. Trimming left V 10 bases short and J 2 bases short, with 17 bases between. The germline V gene encodes CDR1 MDHEN and CDR2 SYDVKM. CDR3 DNA sequence: TGTGCCACCCACGGTCCCGGGGGGAACTATGGCTACACCTTC. It yields the protein CATHGPGGNYGYTF.

The chain recombines TRBV28 with TRBJ2-1; 7 nucleotides match TRBD2. Germline V lookup: CDR1 MDHEN, CDR2 SYDVKM. The trim removed 3 bases at V and 2 bases at J, leaving 4 bases unmatched. The length of the CDR3 is 15 residues. Here the CDR3 DNA reads TGTGCCAGCAGTTTTCGGGGGGTGGCCTACAATGAGCAGTTCTTC. Protein product: CASSFRGVAYNEQFF.

In its sample, this clonotype was seen many times. The chain carries TRBV5-1 and TRBJ2-1; 7 nucleotides align to TRBD2. Per germline, CDR1 SGHRS and CDR2 YFSETQ. J was trimmed by 6 bases and V by 0 bases; bases with no gene match: 6. The CDR3 consists of 15 residues. CDR3 residues: CASSLAGSSGNEQFF. The CDR3 nucleotides read TGCGCCAGCAGCTTGGCCGGGTCTAGCGGCAATGAGCAGTTCTTC.

This clonotype was counted at least ten times. The V gene is TRBV7-2, the J gene TRBJ2-3, with TRBD1 matching 7 bases. This CDR3 spans 13 amino acids. V was pared by 9 bases and J by 2 bases, with 5 bases of the junction left unmatched. Germline loops: CDR1 SGHTA, CDR2 FQGNSA. CDR3 sequence reads: CASGTANTDTQYF. In DNA form, the CDR3 reads TGTGCCAGTGGGACAGCCAACACAGATACGCAGTATTTT.

This clonotype was seen at least ten times. The rearrangement uses TRBV7-3 and TRBJ1-1, with D hard to call. V shed 5 bases and J shed 6 bases, with 19 bases lying between them. Germline values: CDR1 SGHTA, CDR2 FQGTGA. The CDR3 has 15 amino acids. The CDR3 region is CASSLRSAGSPEAFF. CDR3 nucleotides: TGTGCCAGCAGCCTTCGGTCGGCGGGATCACCTGAAGCTTTCTTT. The full variable domain, in which reference TRBV7-3 and TRBJ1-1 provide the parts outside the CDR3, is GAGVSQTPSNKVTEKGKYVELRCDPISGHTALYWYRQSLGQGPEFLIYFQGTGAADDSGLPNDRFFAVRPEGSVSTLKIQRTERGDSAVYLCASSLRSAGSPEAFFGQGTRLTVV.

This clonotype was observed many times. V is TRBV28 and J is TRBJ1-2, with 8 bases that match TRBD1. J lost 4 bases, V lost 6 bases, and 7 bases had no gene match. Germline lookup yields CDR1 MDHEN and CDR2 SYDVKM. There are 14 residues in the CDR3. The CDR3, as DNA: TGTGCCAGCAGCCCGCCGGGACAGGTCTATGGCTACACCTTC. It codes for CASSPPGQVYGYTF.

This clonotype was recorded many times. The chain employs TRBV6-5 and TRBJ2-7, with D perhaps matching TRBD1 or TRBD2 (6 bases each). The V gene lost 6 bases and the J gene lost 3 bases, with 15 bases spanning the gap. CDR3 length equals 14 residues. Germline CDR1 MNHEY, CDR2 SVGAGI. CDR3 bases: TGTGCCAGCAGCCACAGGGACTTTGGCTACGAGCAGTACTTC. The encoded protein is CASSHRDFGYEQYF.